The sequence of this T cell receptor beta chain was determined in a study of blood T cell repertoires in COVID-19. At the level of the study: Samples representing acute and convalescent COVID-19 were sourced from the United States, Italy and Spain. The cDNA or gDNA used as material had been derived from T cells, B-cell-depleted T cells, or PBMCs.

CDR1 is MGHRA, CDR2 YSYEKL, per germline. Trimming removed 1 base from V and 4 bases from J; junction bases left unmatched: 4. The CDR3 has 16 amino acids. In the source study's methods: Reference gene primer amplification yielded estimated nucleated cell counts. Using immunoSEQ multiplex PCR, the repertoire was profiled, and TCRdb retains in-frame clones only, with some absent. That table supplies the V and J calls and clone size; D and trimming were determined from the DNA. The table lists some 73,000 clones, 84% of them singletons, with around 27% in the top ten. This clone has a single count. V and J are TRBV4-1 and TRBJ2-2, with TRBD1 matching over 9 bases. The sequence came from a human donor in a cohort sampled during active COVID-19. Input material: peripheral blood. Written as DNA, the CDR3 is TGCGCCAGCAGCCAAGCCGGGACAGGGATCACCGGGGAGCTGTTTTTT. This sequence encodes CASSQAGTGITGELFF.